The rows below give T cell receptor beta chains drawn from one sample of a study of T cells after yellow fever vaccination. In TCRdb, the 5' RACE reads were re-called with MiXCR into one record per CDR3 protein. This sample has more than 90,000 distinct CDR3 sequences, with roughly 7.9% found just once. The sequencing here drew on CD4+ T cells sorted from PBMCs, taken roughly seven weeks after the first yellow fever vaccination. These receptors were collected from a man younger than 35 who received the YFV17D yellow fever vaccine. CDR3s include the opening cysteine and the closing phenylalanine or tryptophan.

j_call: TRBJ2-5
v_call: TRBV6-5
cdr3_aa: CASGNRGPSFSQETQYF

j_call: TRBJ1-2
v_call: TRBV5-8
cdr3_aa: CASSLRQSYGYTF

j_call: TRBJ1-3
v_call: TRBV12-3/TRBV12-4
cdr3_aa: CASRRSTAGNTIYF

j_call: TRBJ2-5
v_call: TRBV4-2
cdr3_aa: CASSQNLGQETQYF

j_call: TRBJ2-1
v_call: TRBV6-5
cdr3_aa: CASSYSALAIYNEQFF

j_call: TRBJ2-1
v_call: TRBV5-1
cdr3_aa: CASSLASERYNEQFF

j_call: TRBJ2-5
v_call: TRBV28
cdr3_aa: CASSFPSGTIETQYF

j_call: TRBJ2-5
v_call: TRBV5-1
cdr3_aa: CASSYRETTETQYF

j_call: TRBJ2-5
v_call: TRBV10-3
cdr3_aa: CASHQTLAGVETQYF

j_call: TRBJ1-2
v_call: TRBV27
cdr3_aa: CATAARFGFDYGYTF

j_call: TRBJ1-1
v_call: TRBV12-3/TRBV12-4
cdr3_aa: CASSLSGEAFF

j_call: TRBJ2-7
v_call: TRBV12-3/TRBV12-4
cdr3_aa: CASSLGSGGLYEQYF

j_call: TRBJ2-3
v_call: TRBV3-1
cdr3_aa: CASSHRGEDTQYF

j_call: TRBJ2-3
v_call: TRBV7-9
cdr3_aa: CASSLGEADTQYF

j_call: TRBJ1-4
v_call: TRBV12-3/TRBV12-4
cdr3_aa: CASSFQGNEKLFF

j_call: TRBJ1-2
v_call: TRBV10-2
cdr3_aa: CASRGGGNYGYTF

j_call: TRBJ1-5
v_call: TRBV20-1
cdr3_aa: CSAKGQDNQPQHF

j_call: TRBJ1-4
v_call: TRBV7-2
cdr3_aa: CASSLEDRAGNEKLFF

j_call: TRBJ2-3
v_call: TRBV5-1
cdr3_aa: CASSDGTHSPSETQYF

j_call: TRBJ2-1
v_call: TRBV20-1
cdr3_aa: CCARPQGGKLLNNEQFF

j_call: TRBJ2-5
v_call: TRBV7-9
cdr3_aa: CASSLAPGTHQQTQYF

j_call: TRBJ1-2
v_call: TRBV28
cdr3_aa: CASNPPGQGTHYGYTF

j_call: TRBJ1-4
v_call: TRBV4-2
cdr3_aa: CASSQQAINEKLFF

j_call: TRBJ2-7
v_call: TRBV20-1
cdr3_aa: CSASPEQYF

j_call: TRBJ2-1
v_call: TRBV5-1
cdr3_aa: CASGNQGADEQFF

j_call: TRBJ1-5
v_call: TRBV3-1
cdr3_aa: CASSQSRRSNQPQHF

j_call: TRBJ2-5
v_call: TRBV5-1
cdr3_aa: CASSWTLTSGGETQYF

j_call: TRBJ1-5
v_call: TRBV20-1
cdr3_aa: CSAQQGSSSNQPQHF

j_call: TRBJ2-2
v_call: TRBV6-5
cdr3_aa: CASSYSIEVGGELFF

j_call: TRBJ1-2
v_call: TRBV28
cdr3_aa: CASRAGTGNYGYTF

j_call: TRBJ2-2
v_call: TRBV7-2
cdr3_aa: CASSLGPAGGNTGELFF

j_call: TRBJ2-7
v_call: TRBV7-8
cdr3_aa: CASSLQTGPYEQYF